The T cell receptor beta chain under discussion was sequenced for a study of cytomegalovirus exposure and HLA in healthy donors. Turning to the study itself: As an earlier analysis found, 180 million or so T cells yielded 90 million to 140 million unique TCR beta sequences.

The CDR3 runs to 13 residues. Germline-derived CDR1 and CDR2 are KGHSH and LQKENI. Trimming left V 3 bases short and J 0 bases short, with 4 bases between. Use of 60 Vbeta and 13 Jbeta primers characterized the PCR. Repertoires were generated with immunoSEQ multiplex PCR, while TCRdb's copy carries only in-frame clones and drops some. The repertoire holds 150,000 to 170,000 clones, with about 75% as singletons. The source material was PBMCs. This TCR derives from a young man in good health and CMV-seronegative. The chain employs TRBV18 and TRBJ2-3; D remains ambiguous. For the CDR3, the DNA is TGTGCCAGCTCACCTTCTAGCACAGATACGCAGTATTTT. It encodes CASSPSSTDTQYF. Full variable domain (remainder filled in from reference TRBV18 and TRBJ2-3): NAGVMQNPRHLVRRRGQEARLRCSPMKGHSHVYWYRQLPEEGLKFMVYLQKENIIDESGMPKERFSAEFPKEGPSILRIQQVVRGDSAAYFCASSPSSTDTQYFGPGTRLTVL.